One T cell receptor (beta chain) is described in this entry. Its antigen is as yet unknown. The data originate from a study of blood T cells in healthy people across ages. The wider study: Capture by template switching was about one barcoded beta molecule per two T cells. Overall study findings and caveats: Age brought a roughly linear fall in TCR beta diversity measured per million T cells. Estimates drawn from one million T cells were deemed to understate diversity.

Isolating PBMCs gave at least 7 million of these cells per sample. Germline assignment: CDR1 DFQATT and CDR2 SNEGSKA (reference sequence). CDR3 length: 14 residues. The second PCR ran about 7 to 12 cycles with a sample-barcoded 5' primer and J-beta primers. TCRdb reprocessed the 5' RACE reads via MiXCR and lists one record per CDR3 protein. The sample shows fewer than 900,000 distinct CDR3 sequences, over 45% of them seen only once. Sequencing was done on a sample of blood. This TCR came from a woman in her sixties or seventies in good health. The genes are TRBV20-1 and TRBJ2-4; D perhaps matches TRBD1 (6 bases). The assigned J gene may be wrong: the sequence end matches TRBJ2-7 better. The CDR3 region is CSARDQRTAYEQYF. CDR3 nucleotides: TGCAGTGCTAGAGATCAGAGGACAGCGTACGAGCAGTACTTC.